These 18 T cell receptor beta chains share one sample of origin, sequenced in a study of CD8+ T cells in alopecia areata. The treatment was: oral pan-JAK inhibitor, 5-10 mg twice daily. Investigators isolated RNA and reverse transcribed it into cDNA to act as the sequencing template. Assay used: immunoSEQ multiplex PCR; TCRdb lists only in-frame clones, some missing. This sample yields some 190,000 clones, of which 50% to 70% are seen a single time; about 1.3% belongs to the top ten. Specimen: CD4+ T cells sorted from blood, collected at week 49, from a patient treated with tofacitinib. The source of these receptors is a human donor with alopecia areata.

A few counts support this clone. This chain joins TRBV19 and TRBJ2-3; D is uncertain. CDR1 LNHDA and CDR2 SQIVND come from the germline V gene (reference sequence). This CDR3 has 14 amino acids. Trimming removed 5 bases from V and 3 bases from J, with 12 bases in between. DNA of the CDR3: TGTGCCAGTAGTGTACCTGGGCGGACAGATACGCAGTATTTT. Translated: CASSVPGRTDTQYF.

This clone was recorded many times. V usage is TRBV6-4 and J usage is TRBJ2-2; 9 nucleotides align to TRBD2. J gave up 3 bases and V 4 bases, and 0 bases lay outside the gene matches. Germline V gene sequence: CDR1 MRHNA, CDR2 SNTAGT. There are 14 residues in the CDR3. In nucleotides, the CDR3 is TGTGCCAGCAGTGCTAGCGGGGACACCGGGGAGCTGTTTTTT. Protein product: CASSASGDTGELFF.

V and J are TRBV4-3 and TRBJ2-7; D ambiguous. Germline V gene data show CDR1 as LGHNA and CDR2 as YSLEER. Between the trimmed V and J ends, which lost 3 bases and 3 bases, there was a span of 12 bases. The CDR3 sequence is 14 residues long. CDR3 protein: CASSQELTGYEQYF. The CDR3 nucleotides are TGCGCCAGCAGCCAGGAACTTACTGGCTACGAGCAGTACTTC.

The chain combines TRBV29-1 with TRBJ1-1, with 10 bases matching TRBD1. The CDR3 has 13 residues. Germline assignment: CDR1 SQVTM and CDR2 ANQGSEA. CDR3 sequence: CVGGTGANTEAFF. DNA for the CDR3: TGCGTAGGCGGGACAGGGGCGAACACTGAAGCTTTCTTT.

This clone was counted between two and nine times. This chain's CDR3 is CSVKMRATGFRADTQYF. CDR3 bases: TGCAGCGTCAAGATGCGAGCGACAGGTTTTCGCGCAGATACGCAGTATTTT. This chain links TRBV29-1 with TRBJ2-3, with D possibly TRBD1 on 6 matching bases. Per the germline V gene, CDR1 is SQVTM and CDR2 is ANQGSEA. This CDR3 comprises 17 residues. The V end was cut by 6 bases, the J end by 4 bases, with 26 bases between.

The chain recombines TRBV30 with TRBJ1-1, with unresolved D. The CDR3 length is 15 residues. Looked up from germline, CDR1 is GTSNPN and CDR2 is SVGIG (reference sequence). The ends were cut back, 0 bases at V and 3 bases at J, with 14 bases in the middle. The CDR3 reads CAWSVLGRLDTEAFF. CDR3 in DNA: TGTGCCTGGAGTGTACTCGGGCGTTTGGACACTGAAGCTTTCTTT.

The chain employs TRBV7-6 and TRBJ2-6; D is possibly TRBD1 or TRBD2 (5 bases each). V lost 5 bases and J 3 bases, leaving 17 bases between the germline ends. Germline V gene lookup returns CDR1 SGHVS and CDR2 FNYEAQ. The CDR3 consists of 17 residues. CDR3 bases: TGTGCCAGCAGCCCCCCCGTGGGGGTTAATGGGGCCAACGTCCTGACTTTC. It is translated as CASSPPVGVNGANVLTF.

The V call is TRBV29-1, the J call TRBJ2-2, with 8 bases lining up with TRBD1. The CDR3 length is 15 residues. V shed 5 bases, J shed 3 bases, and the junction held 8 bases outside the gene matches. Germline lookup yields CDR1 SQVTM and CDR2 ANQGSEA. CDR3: CSVKGGQAHTGELFF. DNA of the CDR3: TGCAGCGTTAAGGGGGGACAGGCACACACCGGGGAGCTGTTTTTT.

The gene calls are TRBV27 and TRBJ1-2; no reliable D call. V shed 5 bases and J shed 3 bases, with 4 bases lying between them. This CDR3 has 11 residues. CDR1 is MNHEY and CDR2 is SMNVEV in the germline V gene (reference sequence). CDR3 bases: TGTGCCAGCAGTGACCACTATGGCTACACCTTC. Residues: CASSDHYGYTF.

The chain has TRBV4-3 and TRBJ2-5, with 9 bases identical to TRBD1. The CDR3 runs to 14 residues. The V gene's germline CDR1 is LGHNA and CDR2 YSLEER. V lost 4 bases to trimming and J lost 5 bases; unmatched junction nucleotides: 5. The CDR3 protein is CASSPAGTGETQYF. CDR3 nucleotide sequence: TGCGCCAGCAGCCCAGCCGGGACAGGGGAGACCCAGTACTTC.

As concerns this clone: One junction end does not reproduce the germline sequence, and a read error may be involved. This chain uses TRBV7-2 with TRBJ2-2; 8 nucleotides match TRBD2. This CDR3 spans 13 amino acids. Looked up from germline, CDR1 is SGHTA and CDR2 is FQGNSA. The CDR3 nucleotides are TGTGCCAGCAGCGTAGCGGGACCCGGGGAGCTGTTTTTT. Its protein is CASSVAGPGELFF.

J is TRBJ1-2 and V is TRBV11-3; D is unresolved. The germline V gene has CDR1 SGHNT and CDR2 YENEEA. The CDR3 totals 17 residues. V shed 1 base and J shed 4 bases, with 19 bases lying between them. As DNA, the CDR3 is TGTGCCAGCAGCTTAGCAGGCTCAGCGCCCCCCGTCTATGGCTACACCTTC. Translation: CASSLAGSAPPVYGYTF.

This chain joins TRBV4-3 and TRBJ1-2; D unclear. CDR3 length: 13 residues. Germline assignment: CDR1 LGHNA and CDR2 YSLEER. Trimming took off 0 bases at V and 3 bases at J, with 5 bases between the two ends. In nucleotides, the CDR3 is TGCGCCAGCAGCCAAGATAGGGACTATGGCTACACCTTC. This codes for CASSQDRDYGYTF.

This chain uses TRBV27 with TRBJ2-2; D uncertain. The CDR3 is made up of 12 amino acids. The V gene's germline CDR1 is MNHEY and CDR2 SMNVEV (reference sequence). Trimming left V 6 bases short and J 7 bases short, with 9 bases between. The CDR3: CASSPFVGELFF. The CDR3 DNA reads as TGTGCCAGCAGCCCGTTCGTCGGGGAGCTGTTTTTT.

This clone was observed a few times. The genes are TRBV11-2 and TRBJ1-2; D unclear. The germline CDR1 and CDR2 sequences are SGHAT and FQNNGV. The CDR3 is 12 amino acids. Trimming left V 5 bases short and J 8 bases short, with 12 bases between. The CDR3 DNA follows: TGTGCCAGCAGCCTCGACGCCGGGGGCTACACCTTC. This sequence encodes CASSLDAGGYTF.

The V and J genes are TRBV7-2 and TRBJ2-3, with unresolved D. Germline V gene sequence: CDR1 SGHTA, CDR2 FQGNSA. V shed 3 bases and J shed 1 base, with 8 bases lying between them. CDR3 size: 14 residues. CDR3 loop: CASSFGSRTDTQYF. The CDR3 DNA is TGTGCCAGCAGCTTCGGCTCGCGCACAGATACGCAGTATTTT.

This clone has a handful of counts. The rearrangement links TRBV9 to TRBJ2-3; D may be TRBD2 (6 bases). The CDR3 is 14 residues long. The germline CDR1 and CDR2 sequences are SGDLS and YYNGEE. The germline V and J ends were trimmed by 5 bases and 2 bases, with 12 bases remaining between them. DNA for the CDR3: TGTGCCAGCAGTGATAGCGGTGCCACAGATACGCAGTATTTT. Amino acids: CASSDSGATDTQYF.

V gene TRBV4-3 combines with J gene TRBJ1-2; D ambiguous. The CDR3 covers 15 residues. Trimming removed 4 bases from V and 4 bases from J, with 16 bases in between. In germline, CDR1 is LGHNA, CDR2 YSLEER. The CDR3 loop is CASSPVPDDAYGYTF. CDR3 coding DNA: TGCGCCAGCAGCCCCGTCCCGGATGACGCCTATGGCTACACCTTC.